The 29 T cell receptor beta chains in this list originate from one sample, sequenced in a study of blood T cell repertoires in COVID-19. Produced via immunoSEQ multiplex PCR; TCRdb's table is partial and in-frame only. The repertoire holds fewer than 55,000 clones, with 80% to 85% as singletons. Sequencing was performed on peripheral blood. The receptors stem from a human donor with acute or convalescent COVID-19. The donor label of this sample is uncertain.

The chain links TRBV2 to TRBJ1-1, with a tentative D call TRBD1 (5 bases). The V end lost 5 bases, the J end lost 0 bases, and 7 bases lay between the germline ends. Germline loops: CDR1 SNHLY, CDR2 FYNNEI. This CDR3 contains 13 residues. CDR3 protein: CASSQTVNTEAFF. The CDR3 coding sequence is TGTGCCAGCAGTCAGACAGTGAACACTGAAGCTTTCTTT.

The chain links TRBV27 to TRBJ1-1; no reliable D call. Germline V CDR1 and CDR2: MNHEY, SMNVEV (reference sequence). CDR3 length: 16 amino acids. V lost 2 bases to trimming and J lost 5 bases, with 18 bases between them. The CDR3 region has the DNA TGTGCCAGCAGTTTAAGAGTGGGCCGAAAAGGAACTGAAGCTTTCTTT. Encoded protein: CASSLRVGRKGTEAFF.

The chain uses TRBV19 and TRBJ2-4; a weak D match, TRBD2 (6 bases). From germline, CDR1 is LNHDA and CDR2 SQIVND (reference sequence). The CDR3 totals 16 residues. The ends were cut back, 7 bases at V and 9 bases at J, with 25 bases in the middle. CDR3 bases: TGTGCCAGTATGGAGGGCTTCTTAGTCTCAGGTAGCATTCAGTACTTC. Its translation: CASMEGFLVSGSIQYF. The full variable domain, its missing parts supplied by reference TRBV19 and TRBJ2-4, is DGGITQSPKYLFRKEGQNVTLSCEQNLNHDAMYWYRQDPGQGLRLIYYSQIVNDFQKGDIAEGYSVSREKKESFPLTVTSAQKNPTAFYLCASMEGFLVSGSIQYFGAGTRLSVL.

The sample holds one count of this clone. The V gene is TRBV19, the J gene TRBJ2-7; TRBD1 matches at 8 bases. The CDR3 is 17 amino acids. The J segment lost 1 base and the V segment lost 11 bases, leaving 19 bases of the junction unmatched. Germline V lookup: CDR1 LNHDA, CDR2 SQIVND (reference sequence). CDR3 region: CAEPGTGLHLDSYEQYF. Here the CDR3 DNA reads TGTGCCGAGCCCGGGACAGGCCTTCACCTCGATTCCTACGAGCAGTACTTC.

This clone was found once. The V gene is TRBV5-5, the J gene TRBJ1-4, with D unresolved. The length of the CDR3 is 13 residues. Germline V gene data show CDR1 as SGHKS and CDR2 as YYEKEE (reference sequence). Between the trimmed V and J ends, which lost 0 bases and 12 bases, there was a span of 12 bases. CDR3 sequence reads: CASSLGRAGELFF. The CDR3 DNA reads TGTGCCAGCAGCTTGGGGAGGGCCGGAGAACTGTTTTTT.

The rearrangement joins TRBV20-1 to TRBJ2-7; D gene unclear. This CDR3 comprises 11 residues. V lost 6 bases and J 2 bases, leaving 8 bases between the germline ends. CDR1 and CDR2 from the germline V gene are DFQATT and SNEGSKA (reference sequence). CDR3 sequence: CSAGAAYEQYF. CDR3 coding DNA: TGCAGTGCCGGTGCCGCCTACGAGCAGTACTTC.

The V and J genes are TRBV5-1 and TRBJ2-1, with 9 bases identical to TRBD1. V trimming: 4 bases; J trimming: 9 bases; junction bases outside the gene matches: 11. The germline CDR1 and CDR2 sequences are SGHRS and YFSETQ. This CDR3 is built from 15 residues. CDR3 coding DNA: TGCGCCAGCAGCACGGTCCCGGGACAGGGTAGTGAGCAGTTCTTC. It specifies CASSTVPGQGSEQFF.

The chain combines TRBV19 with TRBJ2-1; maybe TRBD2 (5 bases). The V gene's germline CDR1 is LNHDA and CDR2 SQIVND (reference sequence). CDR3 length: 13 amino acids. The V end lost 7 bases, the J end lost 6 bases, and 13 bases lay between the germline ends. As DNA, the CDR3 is TGTGCCAGTAACGACCTCCGGGGCAATGAGCAGTTCTTC. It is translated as CASNDLRGNEQFF.

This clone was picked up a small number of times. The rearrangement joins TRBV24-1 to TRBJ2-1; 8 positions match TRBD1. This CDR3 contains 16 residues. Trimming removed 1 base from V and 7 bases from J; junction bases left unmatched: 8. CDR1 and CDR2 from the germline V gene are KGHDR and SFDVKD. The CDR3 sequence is CATSDFVQGAKNEQFF. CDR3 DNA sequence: TGTGCCACCAGTGATTTTGTTCAGGGGGCGAAAAATGAGCAGTTCTTC.

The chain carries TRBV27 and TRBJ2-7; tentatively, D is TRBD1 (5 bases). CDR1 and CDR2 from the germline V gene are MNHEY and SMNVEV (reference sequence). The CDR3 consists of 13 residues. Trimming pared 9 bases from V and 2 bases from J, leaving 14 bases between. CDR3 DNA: TGTGCCAGTGCAGGGCAGTATACCTACGAGCAGTACTTC. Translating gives CASAGQYTYEQYF.

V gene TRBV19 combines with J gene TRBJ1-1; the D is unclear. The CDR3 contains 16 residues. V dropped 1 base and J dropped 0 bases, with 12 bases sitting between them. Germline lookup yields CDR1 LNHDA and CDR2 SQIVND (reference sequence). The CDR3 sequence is CASSIAVRILNTEAFF. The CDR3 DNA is TGTGCCAGTAGTATAGCAGTACGTATTTTGAACACTGAAGCTTTCTTT.

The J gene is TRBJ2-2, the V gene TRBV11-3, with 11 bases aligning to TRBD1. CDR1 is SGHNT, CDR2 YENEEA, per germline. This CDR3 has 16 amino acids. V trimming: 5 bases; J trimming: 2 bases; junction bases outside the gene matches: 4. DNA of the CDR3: TGTGCCAGCAGCCCAGGACAGGGGGCTAACACCGGGGAGCTGTTTTTT. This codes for CASSPGQGANTGELFF.

As DNA, the CDR3 is TGCGCCAGCAGCCAAGATATAATAAGGGGCAGGGAGGGGTTGGCTTTCTTT. This sequence encodes CASSQDIIRGREGLAFF. The V and J genes are TRBV4-3 and TRBJ1-1; tentatively, D is TRBD1 (5 bases). V was trimmed by 0 bases and J by 11 bases, leaving 25 bases between them. The CDR3 extends over 17 amino acids. Germline CDR1 reads LGHNA; CDR2 reads YSLEER.

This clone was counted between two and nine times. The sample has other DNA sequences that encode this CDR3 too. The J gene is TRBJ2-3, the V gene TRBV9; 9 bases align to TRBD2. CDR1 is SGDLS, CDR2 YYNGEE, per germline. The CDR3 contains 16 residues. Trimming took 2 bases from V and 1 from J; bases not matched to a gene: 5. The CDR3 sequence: CASSVRAGGGTDTQYF. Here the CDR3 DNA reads TGTGCCAGCAGCGTGAGAGCGGGGGGTGGCACAGATACGCAGTATTTT.

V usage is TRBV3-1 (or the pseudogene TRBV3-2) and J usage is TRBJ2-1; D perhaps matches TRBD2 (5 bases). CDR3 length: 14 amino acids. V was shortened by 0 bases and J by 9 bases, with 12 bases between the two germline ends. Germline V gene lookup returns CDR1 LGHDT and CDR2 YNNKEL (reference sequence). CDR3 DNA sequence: TGTGCCAGCAGCCAAGATGGGGAGCAAGGTGAGCAGTTCTTC. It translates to CASSQDGEQGEQFF.

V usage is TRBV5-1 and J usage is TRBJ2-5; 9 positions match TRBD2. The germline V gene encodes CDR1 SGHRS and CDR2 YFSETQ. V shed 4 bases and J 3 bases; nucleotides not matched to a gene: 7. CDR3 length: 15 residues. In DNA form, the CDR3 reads TGCGCCAGCAGCGGTGGACTAGCGACTGAAGAGACCCAGTACTTC. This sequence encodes CASSGGLATEETQYF.

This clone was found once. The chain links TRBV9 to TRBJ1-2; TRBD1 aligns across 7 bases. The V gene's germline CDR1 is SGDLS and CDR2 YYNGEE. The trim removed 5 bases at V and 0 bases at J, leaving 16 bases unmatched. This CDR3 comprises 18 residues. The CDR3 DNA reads TGTGCCAGCAGGAAGAGACCCAGGGGGGCCCCAACTAACTATGGCTACACCTTC. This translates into CASRKRPRGAPTNYGYTF.

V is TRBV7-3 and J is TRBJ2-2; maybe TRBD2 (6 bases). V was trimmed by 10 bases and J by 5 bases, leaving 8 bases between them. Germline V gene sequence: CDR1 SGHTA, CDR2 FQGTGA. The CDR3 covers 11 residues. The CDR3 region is CATRETGELFF. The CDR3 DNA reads TGTGCCACCCGGGAGACCGGGGAGCTGTTTTTT.

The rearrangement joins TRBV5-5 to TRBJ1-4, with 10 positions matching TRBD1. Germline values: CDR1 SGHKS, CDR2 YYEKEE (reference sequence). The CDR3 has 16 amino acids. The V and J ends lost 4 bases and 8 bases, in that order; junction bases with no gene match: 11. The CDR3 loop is CASSPNDRGRNEKLFF. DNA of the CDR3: TGTGCCAGCAGCCCGAACGACAGGGGGCGTAACGAAAAACTGTTTTTT.

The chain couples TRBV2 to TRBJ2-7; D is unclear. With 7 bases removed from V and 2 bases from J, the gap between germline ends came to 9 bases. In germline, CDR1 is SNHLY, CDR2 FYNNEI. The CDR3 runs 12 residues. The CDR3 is CASMETAYEQYF. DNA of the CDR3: TGTGCCAGCATGGAGACCGCCTACGAGCAGTACTTC.

DNA for the CDR3: TGTGCCAGTAAAGAAGCCCCGACTAATGAAAAACTGTTTTTT. Protein: CASKEAPTNEKLFF. The genes are TRBV19 and TRBJ1-4, with no clear D. This CDR3 comprises 14 residues. Trimming took 7 bases from V and 2 from J, leaving 11 bases between them. Germline CDR1 is LNHDA and CDR2 is SQIVND (reference sequence).

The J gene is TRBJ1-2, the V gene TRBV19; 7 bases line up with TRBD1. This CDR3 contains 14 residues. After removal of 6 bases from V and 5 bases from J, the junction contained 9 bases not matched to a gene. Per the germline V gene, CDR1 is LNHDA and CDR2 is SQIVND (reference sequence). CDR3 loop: CASRPGTEPYGYTF. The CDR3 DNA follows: TGTGCCAGTAGACCTGGGACAGAACCTTATGGCTACACCTTC.

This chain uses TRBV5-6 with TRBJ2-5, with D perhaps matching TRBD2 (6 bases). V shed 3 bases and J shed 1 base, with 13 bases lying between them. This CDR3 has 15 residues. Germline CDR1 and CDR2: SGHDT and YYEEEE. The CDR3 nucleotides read TGTGCCAGCAGCTCAAATGGAGGGTTCCAAGAGACCCAGTACTTC. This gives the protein CASSSNGGFQETQYF.

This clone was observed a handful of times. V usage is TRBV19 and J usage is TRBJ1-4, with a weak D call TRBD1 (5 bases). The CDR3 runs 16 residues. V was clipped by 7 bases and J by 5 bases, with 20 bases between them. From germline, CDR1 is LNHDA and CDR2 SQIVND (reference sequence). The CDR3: CASMKIAGTMNEKLFF. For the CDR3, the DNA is TGTGCCAGTATGAAAATTGCAGGGACTATGAATGAAAAACTGTTTTTT.

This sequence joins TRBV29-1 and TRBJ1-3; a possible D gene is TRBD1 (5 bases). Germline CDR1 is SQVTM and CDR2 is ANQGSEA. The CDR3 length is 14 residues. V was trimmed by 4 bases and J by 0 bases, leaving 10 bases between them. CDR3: CSVVPGNSGNTIYF. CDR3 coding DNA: TGCAGCGTTGTTCCAGGGAACTCTGGAAACACCATATATTTT.

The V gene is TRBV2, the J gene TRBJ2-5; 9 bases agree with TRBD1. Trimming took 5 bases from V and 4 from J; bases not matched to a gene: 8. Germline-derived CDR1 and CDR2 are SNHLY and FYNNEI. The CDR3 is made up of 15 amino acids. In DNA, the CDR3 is TGTGCCAGCAGTAAACAGGGGGCAGTAGGAGAGACCCAGTACTTC. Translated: CASSKQGAVGETQYF.

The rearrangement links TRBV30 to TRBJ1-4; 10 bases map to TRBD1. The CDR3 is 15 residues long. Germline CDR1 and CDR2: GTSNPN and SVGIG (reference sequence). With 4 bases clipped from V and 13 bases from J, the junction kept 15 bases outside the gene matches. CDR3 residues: CAWMRPGQGKDRLFF. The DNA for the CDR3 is TGTGCCTGGATGAGGCCGGGACAGGGGAAAGATCGACTGTTTTTT.

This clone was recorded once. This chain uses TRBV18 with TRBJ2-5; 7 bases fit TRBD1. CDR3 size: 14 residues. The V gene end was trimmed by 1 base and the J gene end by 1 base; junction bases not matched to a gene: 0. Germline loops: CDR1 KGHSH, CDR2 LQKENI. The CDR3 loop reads CASSPRDSQETQYF. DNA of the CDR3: TGTGCCAGCTCACCACGGGACAGCCAAGAGACCCAGTACTTC.

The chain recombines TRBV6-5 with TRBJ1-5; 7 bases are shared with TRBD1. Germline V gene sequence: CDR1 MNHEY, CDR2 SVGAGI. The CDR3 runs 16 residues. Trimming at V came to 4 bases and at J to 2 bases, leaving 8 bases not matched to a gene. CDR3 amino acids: CASSSLTGNGNQPQHF. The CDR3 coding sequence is TGTGCCAGCAGTTCCCTGACAGGGAATGGCAATCAGCCCCAGCATTTT.